The entry that follows covers one TCR beta chain sequence. This clonotype was picked up many times. The antigen it recognizes is unknown. No quality values exist for individual bases; no much larger clone is one base distant. Sequencer: Illumina NovaSeq 6000. Synthesis of TCR cDNA relied on 5'RACE template switching, a step that introduced a universal primer site along with unique molecular identifiers. Priming for cDNA synthesis came from both the TCR alpha and TCR beta constant segments. Library amplification involved two PCR steps, and the second step added sample barcodes and sequencing adapters. Sequencing of libraries was performed on Illumina HiSeq 2500 (2x100 bp) or NovaSeq (2x150 bp). On the study's bioinformatics: Reads were demultiplexed and collapsed into UMI consensus sequences with MIGEC, and V(D)J alignment was performed with MiXCR. Vaccine-responding clonotypes were identified with edgeR using replicate PBMC samples, with FDR below 0.01 and a log2 fold change above 5 up to day 15 being required. Bulk clonotypes were assigned CD4 or CD8 identity according to which sequenced CD4 or CD8 repertoire held them at higher abundance. TCRdb redid the processing of the public reads, applying fastp at Q25 and MiXCR, and retained in-frame beta chains. All rows with the same CDR3 protein become a single entry with the most common DNA and genes. TCRdb, not the original authors, processed these V and J calls. The sample yields approximately 150,000 distinct CDR3 sequences; approximately 10% were counted once. The ten largest clones add up to about a third of the sample.

This sample stems from a study of T cells after yellow fever vaccination (dated 2019 in TCRdb). Some background on the complete study: The SMART-Seq v4 Ultra Low Input RNA kit was used to prepare libraries from fractions with low cell numbers. To track T-cell clones before and after primary and booster YFV17D yellow fever vaccination, bulk TCR alpha and beta repertoires were sequenced longitudinally. Two healthy male donors made up the cohort, one aged 18 to 30 years and the other aged 30 to 40 years. Bulk PBMC replicates and cell subsets were isolated from blood drawn at multiple timepoints before and after both primary and secondary immunization. What the study reported, not specific to this receptor: Only two donors were included in the study, so the extent to which the findings can be generalized is limited. FACS-sorted repertoires could contain abundant contaminating clonotypes from the bulk population, so computational filtering was required. Most clones expanded after primary vaccination (almost 97% of CD4 and 80% to 90% of CD8) were re-detected after the booster, suggesting that broad memory maintenance occurred. A small share of clonotypes was detected in both CD4 and CD8 compartments, with the overlap likely arising from convergent recombination. Compared with the primary T-cell response, the secondary T-cell response was faster but weaker, reaching its peak on day 5 rather than on day 15.

This specimen's treatment or condition label, per the study, means: live attenuated yellow fever vaccine strain. PBMCs were isolated from peripheral blood using a standard Ficoll-Paque protocol. Dynabeads CD4 and CD8 positive selection kits were used to isolate CD4 and CD8 T-cell fractions. TriZol was used to extract RNA from bulk PBMCs, from CD4 and CD8 fractions, and from dextramer-positive and dextramer-negative fractions. Counted from cysteine to phenylalanine, this CDR3 has 15 amino acids. CDR3 DNA is the only sequence kept; it has 45 bases, read in frame from the first base. V loses 6 bases at its end and J loses 2 bases; junction bases beyond the gene matches: 6. CDR1 and CDR2, looked up from the germline V gene (reference sequence), are LNHNV and YYDKDF.

The clonotype was recovered from a man between 18 and 29 years old who received the YFV17D yellow fever vaccine. Sample: CD8+ T cells sorted from PBMCs, taken 45 days after the yellow fever booster vaccination. Here the chain combines TRBV15 and TRBJ2-1, with 8 bases aligning to TRBD2. The CDR3 reads CATSSGGAPYNEQFF. The DNA sequence is as follows: TGTGCCACCAGTTCCGGGGGGGCCCCCTACAATGAGCAGTTCTTC.